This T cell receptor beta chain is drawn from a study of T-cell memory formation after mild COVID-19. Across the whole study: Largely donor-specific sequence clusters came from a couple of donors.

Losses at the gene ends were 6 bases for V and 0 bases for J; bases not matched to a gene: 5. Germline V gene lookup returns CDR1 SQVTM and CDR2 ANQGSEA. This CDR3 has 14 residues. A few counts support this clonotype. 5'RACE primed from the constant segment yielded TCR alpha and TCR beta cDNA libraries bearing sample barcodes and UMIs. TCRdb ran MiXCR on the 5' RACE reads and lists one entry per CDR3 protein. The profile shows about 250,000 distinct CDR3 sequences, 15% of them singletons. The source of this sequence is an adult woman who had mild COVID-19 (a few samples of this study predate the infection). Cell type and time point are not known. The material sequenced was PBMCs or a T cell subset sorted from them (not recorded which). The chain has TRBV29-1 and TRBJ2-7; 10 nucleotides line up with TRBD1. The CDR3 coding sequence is TGCAGCGTGGCAAGGGACAGGGGCTCCTACGAGCAGTACTTC. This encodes CSVARDRGSYEQYF.